This TCR beta chain was observed in a study of blood T cell repertoires in COVID-19. Study-level information: COVID-19 samples from acute and convalescent phases originated in the United States, Italy and Spain. The analysed material was cDNA or gDNA that came from T cells, B-cell-depleted T cells, or PBMCs.

The CDR3 length is 12 residues. V was pared by 1 base and J by 5 bases, with 2 bases between. CDR1 is LNHDA and CDR2 is SQIVND in the germline V gene (reference sequence). Authors' processing steps: Estimates of nucleated cell counts were drawn from the amplification of reference gene primers. TCRdb's copy holds only in-frame clones and misses some; the assay was immunoSEQ multiplex PCR. That table furnishes V, J and clone size, whereas the DNA furnished D and trimming. The repertoire includes 300,000 or so clones, almost 90% of them detected once, and 2.9% sits in the top ten. Those enrolled in Seattle joined during active infection and were followed longitudinally afterward.

Input material: peripheral blood. The chain has TRBV19 and TRBJ2-2; D call uncertain. This TCR was sampled from a woman between 25 and 40 years old with COVID-19, enrolled during active disease. The CDR3 DNA reads TGTGCCAGTAGTATAGCGACCGGGGAGCTGTTTTTT. Translated, it gives CASSIATGELFF. Full variable domain (rest looked up from reference TRBV19 and TRBJ2-2): DGGITQSPKYLFRKEGQNVTLSCEQNLNHDAMYWYRQDPGQGLRLIYYSQIVNDFQKGDIAEGYSVSREKKESFPLTVTSAQKNPTAFYLCASSIATGELFFGEGSRLTVL.